This T cell receptor beta chain appears in the sequencing data of a study of T cell repertoires in cytomegalovirus infection. Study summary: From public TCR beta signatures came an indication of both CMV infection and matching HLA type.

From the reads, TCRdb called clonotypes with MiXCR, one entry per CDR3 protein. This sample has hundreds of thousands of distinct CDR3 sequences, with around 35% found just once. The CDR3 runs 16 residues. V lost 0 bases to trimming and J lost 6 bases; unmatched junction nucleotides: 7. CDR1 and CDR2 from the germline V gene are SGHDN and FVKESK. This clonotype was observed a single time. Its antigen is undetermined. This rearrangement joins TRBV14 to TRBJ2-2; 7 bases are shared with TRBD2. This clonotype was obtained from a human donor in good health (CMV status not recorded). Some clones in this sample may be carry-over from other donors' samples. Sequenced here: cultured PBMCs, sampled from culture after CMV antigen stimulation. CDR3 in amino acids: CASSQEILLASGELFF. The CDR3, as DNA: TGTGCCAGCAGCCAAGAAATTTTACTAGCGTCCGGGGAGCTGTTTTTT.